These 28 T cell receptor beta chains were all obtained from the same sample, sequenced in a study of blood T cells in healthy people across ages. The second PCR ran about 6 to 11 cycles with a sample-barcoded 5' primer and J-beta primers. Each CDR3 protein gets one entry after TCRdb re-called the 5' RACE reads with MiXCR. The profile shows around 870,000 distinct CDR3 sequences, less than 35% of them singletons. Sequencing was performed on blood. The origin of the receptors is an elderly woman in good health.

This clonotype was counted at least ten times. As DNA, the CDR3 is TGTGCCAGCAGTTTAAGGGGAGTGAGGCAAATCCACGAGCAGTACTTC. Translation: CASSLRGVRQIHEQYF. V and J are TRBV27 and TRBJ2-7; D possibly matches TRBD1 or TRBD2 (5 bases each). This CDR3 comprises 16 residues. V lost 2 bases and J 5 bases, leaving 19 bases between the germline ends. The germline CDR1 and CDR2 sequences are MNHEY and SMNVEV (reference sequence).

This clonotype came up many times. CDR3: CSARNQGAKNIQYF. CDR3 DNA sequence: TGCAGTGCTAGGAATCAGGGAGCCAAAAACATTCAGTACTTC. This sequence joins TRBV20-1 and TRBJ2-4, with D tentatively TRBD1 (5 bases). V was pared by 3 bases and J by 0 bases, with 9 bases between. The CDR3 covers 14 residues. Germline V gives CDR1 DFQATT, CDR2 SNEGSKA (reference sequence).

This clonotype occurred many times. The gene calls are TRBV6-6 and TRBJ2-3, with 7 bases matching TRBD1. Germline trimming cut 6 bases from V and 1 base from J; bases unmatched to any gene: 4. CDR3 length equals 14 residues. Per germline, CDR1 MNHNY and CDR2 SVGAGI (reference sequence). CDR3 sequence (DNA): TGTGCCAGCAGACAAGGGACAGGCACAGATACGCAGTATTTT. It is translated as CASRQGTGTDTQYF.

The rearrangement links TRBV7-2 to TRBJ2-5; TRBD2 matches 12 bases. Germline V gives CDR1 SGHTA, CDR2 FQGNSA. V gave up 6 bases and J gave up 11 bases; unmatched junction bases: 19. This CDR3 region has 17 residues. CDR3 DNA: TGTGCCAGCAGTCCAAATGGGGCTAGCGGGGGGGACAATGAGCAGTACTTC. It yields the protein CASSPNGASGGDNEQYF.

The rearrangement links TRBV5-1 to TRBJ1-2; TRBD1 agrees at 12 bases. CDR3 size: 13 residues. With 7 bases clipped from V and 12 bases from J, the junction kept 10 bases outside the gene matches. CDR1 is SGHRS and CDR2 is YFSETQ in the germline V gene. For the CDR3, the DNA is TGCGCCAGCCAACTCGGGACAGGGGGCGACCACACCTTC. It specifies CASQLGTGGDHTF.

The sample holds many counts of this clonotype. This chain links TRBV27 with TRBJ2-7, with a possible D match to TRBD2 (6 bases). Per the germline V gene, CDR1 is MNHEY and CDR2 is SMNVEV (reference sequence). Between the trimmed V and J ends, which lost 6 bases and 1 base, there was a span of 10 bases. This CDR3 is 13 amino acids long. The CDR3 spells CASRDGGSYEQYF. CDR3 nucleotides: TGTGCCAGCAGAGACGGGGGTTCCTACGAGCAGTACTTC.

Remarks on this clonotype: A read error may explain this, as a much larger clone is one base away. V is TRBV24-1 and J is TRBJ2-7; D is undetermined. Looked up from germline, CDR1 is KGHDR and CDR2 is SFDVKD. This CDR3 region has 12 residues. The V gene lost 5 bases and the J gene lost 7 bases, with 11 bases spanning the gap. CDR3 in DNA: TGTGCCACCAGTGCCCTTTCGAATGAGCAGTACTTC. Protein sequence: CATSALSNEQYF.

The rearrangement uses TRBV28 and TRBJ1-2; D unclear. Germline V gene data show CDR1 as MDHEN and CDR2 as SYDVKM. V lost 1 base and J 8 bases, leaving 8 bases between the germline ends. The CDR3 has 12 amino acids. The CDR3 is CASSLSCGGYTF. CDR3 nucleotide sequence: TGTGCCAGCAGTTTATCCTGTGGGGGCTACACCTTC.

This clonotype was seen a few times. The gene calls are TRBV20-1 and TRBJ1-2; TRBD1 agrees at 8 bases. Trimming removed 3 bases from V and 10 bases from J; junction bases left unmatched: 10. Germline values: CDR1 DFQATT, CDR2 SNEGSKA (reference sequence). CDR3 length: 13 amino acids. DNA for the CDR3: TGCAGTGCTAGCGACAGGGGCTTTTTTGACTACACCTTC. Translation gives CSASDRGFFDYTF.

The genes are TRBV27 and TRBJ1-1; TRBD1 matches at 7 bases. Germline V gene sequence: CDR1 MNHEY, CDR2 SMNVEV (reference sequence). V lost 4 bases to trimming and J lost 2 bases; unmatched junction nucleotides: 7. The CDR3 spans 15 residues. The CDR3 sequence is CASSSLTGPNTEAFF. For the CDR3, the DNA is TGTGCCAGCAGTTCCCTGACAGGGCCTAACACTGAAGCTTTCTTT.

This clonotype was found a few times. V gene TRBV20-1 combines with J gene TRBJ2-3; 9 positions match TRBD1. The V gene end was trimmed by 0 bases and the J gene end by 0 bases; junction bases not matched to a gene: 13. Looked up from germline, CDR1 is DFQATT and CDR2 is SNEGSKA (reference sequence). The CDR3 contains 19 residues. CDR3 nucleotides: TGCAGTGCTAGAGATATTCCGGGACAGGGCACCACTAGCACAGATACGCAGTATTTT. Its translation is CSARDIPGQGTTSTDTQYF.

The chain combines TRBV7-9 with TRBJ2-1, with 9 bases identical to TRBD2. CDR1 is SEHNR and CDR2 is FQNEAQ in the germline V gene (reference sequence). The CDR3 runs to 15 residues. The V segment lost 6 bases and the J segment 3 bases; nucleotides outside the gene matches: 6. This CDR3 reads CASRGTSRHYNEQFF. The CDR3 DNA follows: TGTGCCAGCAGAGGGACTAGCCGACACTACAATGAGCAGTTCTTC.

With respect to this clonotype: A clone one base away is much larger, so this may be a read error. V usage is TRBV20-1 and J usage is TRBJ2-1; D perhaps matches TRBD2 (6 bases). The V end was cut by 2 bases, the J end by 6 bases, with 11 bases between. Germline CDR1 and CDR2: DFQATT and SNEGSKA (reference sequence). CDR3 size: 13 residues. As DNA, the CDR3 is TGCAGTGCTAGAAATCCTAGCGCCAATGAGCAGTTCTTC. It translates to CSARNPSANEQFF.

As concerns this clonotype: This could be a read error, since a much larger clone is one nucleotide away. DNA for the CDR3: TGTGCCAGCAGTGACGCCATAGGGATTGTTGAGCAGTACTTC. Translating it yields CASSDAIGIVEQYF. The chain uses TRBV12-3 or TRBV12-4 and TRBJ2-7; D is unclear. This CDR3 has 14 residues. The V and J ends lost 5 bases and 7 bases respectively, with 18 bases between them.

This clonotype was counted ten times or more. This chain connects TRBV20-1 to TRBJ2-1; D is unclear. The CDR3 is 13 amino acids. The germline gives CDR1 DFQATT, CDR2 SNEGSKA (reference sequence). V dropped 3 bases and J dropped 6 bases, with 12 bases sitting between them. For the CDR3, the DNA is TGCAGTGCTAGGTTGGGTAGTAGCAATGAGCAGTTCTTC. Its translation is CSARLGSSNEQFF.

This clonotype was seen just once. A junction boundary mismatches the germline segment, possibly from a read error. The V gene is TRBV20-1, the J gene TRBJ1-4, with D unclear. CDR3 size: 14 residues. The germline V gene encodes CDR1 DFQATT and CDR2 SNEGSKA (reference sequence). The CDR3 region has the DNA TGCAGTGCCTTCACGGACCCTCGGAATGAAAAACGGTTTTTT. This encodes CSAFTDPRNEKRFF.

Comments on this clonotype: A read error may account for a junction end that differs from germline. The CDR3 protein is CASGLAGGMEYTQYF. CDR3 nucleotides: TGTGCCAGCGGCTTAGCCGGGGGCATGGAGTATACGCAGTATTTT. The chain combines TRBV7-2 with TRBJ2-3, with D perhaps given as TRBD1 or TRBD2 (6 bases each). Germline values: CDR1 SGHTA, CDR2 FQGNSA. CDR3 size: 15 residues.

This clonotype was recorded at least ten times. The rearrangement links TRBV7-2 to TRBJ2-5; 9 bases map to TRBD2. V lost 3 bases and J lost 6; bases outside the gene matches: 14. From germline, CDR1 is SGHTA and CDR2 FQGNSA. This CDR3 region has 17 residues. CDR3 nucleotide sequence: TGTGCCAGCAGCTTGGGTTGGGTAGCGGGGGCCGAAAAGACCCAGTACTTC. It yields the protein CASSLGWVAGAEKTQYF. Combining the CDR3 with reference TRBV7-2 and TRBJ2-5 gives the whole variable domain GAGVSQSPSNKVTEKGKDVELRCDPISGHTALYWYRQSLGQGLEFLIYFQGNSAPDKSGLPSDRFSAERTGGSVSTLTIQRTQQEDSAVYLCASSLGWVAGAEKTQYFGPGTRLLVL.

The V call is TRBV20-1, the J call TRBJ1-3; D is unclear. V was trimmed by 3 bases and J by 1 base, leaving 13 bases between them. The V gene's germline CDR1 is DFQATT and CDR2 SNEGSKA (reference sequence). This CDR3 has 15 residues. CDR3 region: CSARGSIASGNTIYF. The CDR3 DNA is TGCAGTGCTAGGGGGAGTATAGCTTCTGGAAACACCATATATTTT.

This clonotype was picked up many times. This chain uses TRBV6-2 or TRBV6-3 with TRBJ2-3; D not resolved. The CDR3 is 16 amino acids. Germline CDR1 is MNHEY and CDR2 is SVGEGT. V lost 0 bases and J lost 2, with 12 bases in between. The CDR3 here is CASSYSVGLNTDTQYF. The CDR3 region has the DNA TGTGCCAGCAGTTACTCAGTAGGGCTGAACACAGATACGCAGTATTTT.

The CDR3 nucleotides are TGTGCCAGCAGCGGGACCGACTCCTACGAGCAGTACTTC. Protein sequence: CASSGTDSYEQYF. The gene calls are TRBV6-1 and TRBJ2-7; possibly TRBD1 or TRBD2 for D (5 bases each). The CDR3 covers 13 residues. V lost 6 bases and J lost 0, with 9 bases in between. Germline CDR1 MNHNS, CDR2 SASEGT.

This clonotype came up many times. This chain connects TRBV10-3 to TRBJ1-5; no definite D call. This CDR3 is 14 amino acids long. Germline V gene sequence: CDR1 ENHRY, CDR2 SYGVKD. Trimming left V 2 bases short and J 3 bases short, with 8 bases between. Here the CDR3 DNA reads TGTGCCATCAGTGAGGACCAGGTCAATCAGCCCCAGCATTTT. Translating gives CAISEDQVNQPQHF.

Many counts were recorded for this clonotype. The chain couples TRBV7-2 to TRBJ2-7; TRBD1 matches 8 bases. V trimming: 2 bases; J trimming: 0 bases; junction bases outside the gene matches: 6. Germline V gene sequence: CDR1 SGHTA, CDR2 FQGNSA. CDR3 length equals 16 residues. As DNA, the CDR3 is TGTGCCAGCAGCTTAAACGGACAGGGCGCCTCCTACGAGCAGTACTTC. Its protein product is CASSLNGQGASYEQYF.

This clonotype was recorded many times. The chain carries TRBV4-2 and TRBJ1-2; D is ambiguous. Germline CDR1 and CDR2: LGHNA and YNFKEQ. Trimming pared 2 bases from V and 3 bases from J, leaving 16 bases between. This CDR3 has 16 residues. As DNA, the CDR3 is TGTGCCAGCAGCCAAATACGGACTGGGGTTGACTATGGCTACACCTTC. Protein product: CASSQIRTGVDYGYTF.

This clonotype was picked up a small number of times. A much more abundant neighbour one base away suggests this may be a read error. The chain has TRBV3-1 and TRBJ2-7, with TRBD2 matching over 8 bases. The germline V gene has CDR1 LGHDT and CDR2 YNNKEL (reference sequence). Unmatched junction bases numbered 11, after V lost 3 bases and J lost 7 bases. The CDR3 consists of 15 residues. CDR3 loop: CASSHMASGYNEQYF. Written as DNA, the CDR3 is TGTGCCAGCAGCCACATGGCTAGCGGGTACAATGAGCAGTACTTC.

In this sample, this clonotype turned up many times. The V and J genes are TRBV24-1 and TRBJ1-5; TRBD1 aligns across 7 bases. In germline, CDR1 is KGHDR, CDR2 SFDVKD. There are 17 residues in the CDR3. V trimming: 5 bases; J trimming: 4 bases; junction bases outside the gene matches: 13. CDR3 in DNA: TGTGCCACCAGTGGTTCCAATAGACAGGGTTTTAATCAGCCCCAGCATTTT. As protein: CATSGSNRQGFNQPQHF.

This clonotype was counted only a few times. This chain links TRBV6-5 with TRBJ2-7; D remains unclear. CDR1 is MNHEY, CDR2 SVGAGI, per germline. This CDR3 has 15 residues. Trimming cost V 5 bases and J 2 bases, with 16 bases left between them. The CDR3 bases are TGTGCCAGCAGTACCTATGGAATTAGAGCCTACGAGCAGTACTTC. Translation: CASSTYGIRAYEQYF.

This clonotype has at least ten counts. This sequence joins TRBV24-1 and TRBJ2-3; 8 nucleotides line up with TRBD1. CDR1 is KGHDR, CDR2 SFDVKD, per germline. The J segment lost 5 bases and the V segment lost 6 bases, leaving 3 bases of the junction unmatched. The CDR3 runs to 13 residues. The CDR3 protein is CATSKQGGDTQYF. The CDR3 DNA follows: TGTGCCACCAGTAAACAGGGGGGAGATACGCAGTATTTT.